Listed below are T cell receptor beta chains from one sample, sequenced in a study of beta chain features in type 1 diabetes. Assay used: immunoSEQ multiplex PCR; TCRdb lists only in-frame clones, some missing. The sample has some 290,000 clones, about 23% seen once. Sequencing was carried out using naive CD4+ T cells from blood. These receptors were collected from a woman between 25 and 40 years old with type 1 diabetes. The CDR3 runs from the conserved cysteine through the conserved F or W. The D gene is left open where the match is weak.

V	D	J	length	CDR3
TRBV5-1	TRBD1	TRBJ1-1	15	CASSLAGDRGREAFF
TRBV2	TRBD2	TRBJ2-7	16	CASSEGLAGGPYEQYF
TRBV5-4	.	TRBJ2-1	15	CASSLEASSYNEQFF
TRBV6-5	.	TRBJ2-2	15	CASSYSPRSTGELFF
TRBV28	TRBD2	TRBJ2-3	15	CASTEREDVPDTQYF
TRBV7-8	.	TRBJ1-5	15	CASSFGGYSNQPQHF
TRBV6-5	.	TRBJ2-5	14	CASSTTRAKETQYF
TRBV6-5	.	TRBJ1-1	12	CAAHRGGTEAFF
TRBV11-2	.	TRBJ2-6	15	CASSGTGYQANVLTF
TRBV19	.	TRBJ2-7	16	CASSIYSTGYSYEQYF